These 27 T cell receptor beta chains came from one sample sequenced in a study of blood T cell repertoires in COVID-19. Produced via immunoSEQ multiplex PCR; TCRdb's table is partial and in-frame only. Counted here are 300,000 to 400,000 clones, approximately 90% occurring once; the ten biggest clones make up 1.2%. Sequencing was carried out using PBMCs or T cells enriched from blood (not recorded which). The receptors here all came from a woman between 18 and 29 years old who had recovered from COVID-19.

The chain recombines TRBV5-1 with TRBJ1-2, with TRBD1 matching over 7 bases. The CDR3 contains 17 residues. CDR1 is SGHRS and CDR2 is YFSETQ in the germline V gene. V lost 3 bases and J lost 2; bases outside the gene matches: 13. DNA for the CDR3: TGCGCCAGCAGCTGGAACATACCGGGACAGACAAACTATGGCTACACCTTC. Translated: CASSWNIPGQTNYGYTF.

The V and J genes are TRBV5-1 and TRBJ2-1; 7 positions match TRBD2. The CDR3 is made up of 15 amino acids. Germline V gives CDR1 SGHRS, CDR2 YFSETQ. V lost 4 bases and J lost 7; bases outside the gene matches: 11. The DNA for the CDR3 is TGCGCCAGCAGCCCGAGCTGGGGGGGAGGGAATGAGCAGTTCTTC. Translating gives CASSPSWGGGNEQFF.

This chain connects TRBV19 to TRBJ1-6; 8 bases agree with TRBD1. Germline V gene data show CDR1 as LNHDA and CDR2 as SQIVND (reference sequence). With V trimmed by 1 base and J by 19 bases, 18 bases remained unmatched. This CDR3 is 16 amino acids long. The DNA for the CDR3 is TGTGCCAGTAGTATAGGGACAGGGTCCGCACGTCGACCCACTCACTTT. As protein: CASSIGTGSARRPTHF. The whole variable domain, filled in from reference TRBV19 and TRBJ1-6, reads DGGITQSPKYLFRKEGQNVTLSCEQNLNHDAMYWYRQDPGQGLRLIYYSQIVNDFQKGDIAEGYSVSREKKESFPLTVTSAQKNPTAFYLCASSIGTGSARRPTHFGNGTRLTVT.

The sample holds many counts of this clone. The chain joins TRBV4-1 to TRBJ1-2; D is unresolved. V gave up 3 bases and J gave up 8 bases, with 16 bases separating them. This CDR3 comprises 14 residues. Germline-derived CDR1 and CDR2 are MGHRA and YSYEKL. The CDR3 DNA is TGCGCCAGCAGCCAGGTTGTTTCCTTCGAGGGCTACACCTTC. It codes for CASSQVVSFEGYTF.

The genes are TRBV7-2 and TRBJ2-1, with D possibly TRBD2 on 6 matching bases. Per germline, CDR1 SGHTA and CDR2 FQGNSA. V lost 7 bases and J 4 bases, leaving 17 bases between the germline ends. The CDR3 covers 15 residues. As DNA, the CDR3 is TGTGCCAGCATGGGCGGGGCAGGGTATTACAATGAGCAGTTCTTC. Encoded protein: CASMGGAGYYNEQFF.

CDR3 loop: CASSPHIRGSNYGYTF. Here the CDR3 DNA reads TGTGCCAGCAGCCCACACATAAGGGGGTCTAACTATGGCTACACCTTC. This chain joins TRBV9 and TRBJ1-2, with a tentative D call TRBD1 (6 bases). The CDR3 runs to 16 residues. Trimming left V 4 bases short and J 0 bases short, with 16 bases between. Germline lookup yields CDR1 SGDLS and CDR2 YYNGEE.

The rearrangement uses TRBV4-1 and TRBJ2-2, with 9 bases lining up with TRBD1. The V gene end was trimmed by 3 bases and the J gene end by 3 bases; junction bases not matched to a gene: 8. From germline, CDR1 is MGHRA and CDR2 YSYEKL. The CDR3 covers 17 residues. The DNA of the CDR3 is TGCGCCAGCAGCCAGGACAGGGGATACCCTTACACCGGGGAGCTGTTTTTT. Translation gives CASSQDRGYPYTGELFF.

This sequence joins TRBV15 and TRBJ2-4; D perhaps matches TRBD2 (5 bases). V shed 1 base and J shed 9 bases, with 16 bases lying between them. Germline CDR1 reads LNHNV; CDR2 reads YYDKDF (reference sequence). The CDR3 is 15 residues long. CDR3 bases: TGTGCCACCAGCAGAGTAAGGACTGCAGAAGTCATTCAGTACTTC. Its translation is CATSRVRTAEVIQYF. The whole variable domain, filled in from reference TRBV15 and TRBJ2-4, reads DAMVIQNPRYQVTQFGKPVTLSCSQTLNHNVMYWYQQKSSQAPKLLFHYYDKDFNNEADTPDNFQSRRPNTSFCFLDIRSPGLGDTAMYLCATSRVRTAEVIQYFGAGTRLSVL.

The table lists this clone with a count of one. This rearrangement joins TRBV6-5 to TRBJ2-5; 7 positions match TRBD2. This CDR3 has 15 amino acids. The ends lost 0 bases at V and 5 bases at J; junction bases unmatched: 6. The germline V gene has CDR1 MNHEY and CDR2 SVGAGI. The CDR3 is CASSYSYEGGETQYF. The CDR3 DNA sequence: TGTGCCAGCAGTTACTCCTACGAGGGAGGGGAGACCCAGTACTTC.

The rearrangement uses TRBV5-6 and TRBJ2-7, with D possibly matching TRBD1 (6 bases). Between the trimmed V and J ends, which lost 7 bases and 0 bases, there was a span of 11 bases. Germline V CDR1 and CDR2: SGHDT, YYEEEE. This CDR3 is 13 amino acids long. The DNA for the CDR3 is TGTGCCAGCTATCTCAGGGGCTCCTACGAGCAGTACTTC. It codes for CASYLRGSYEQYF.

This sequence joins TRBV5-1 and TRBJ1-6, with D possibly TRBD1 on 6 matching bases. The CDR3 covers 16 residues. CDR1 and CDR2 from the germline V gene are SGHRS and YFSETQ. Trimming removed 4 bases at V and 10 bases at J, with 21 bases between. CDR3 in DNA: TGCGCCAGCAGCACGGACAGCGGCGGAGTAGCCTCACCCCTCCACTTT. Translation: CASSTDSGGVASPLHF.

The CDR3 spells CASRPLGNYGYTF. The CDR3 DNA reads as TGTGCCAGCAGGCCCCTCGGGAACTATGGCTACACCTTC. The chain joins TRBV27 to TRBJ1-2; no clear D gene. The length of the CDR3 is 13 residues. V was clipped by 6 bases and J by 2 bases, with 10 bases between them. The germline V gene has CDR1 MNHEY and CDR2 SMNVEV (reference sequence).

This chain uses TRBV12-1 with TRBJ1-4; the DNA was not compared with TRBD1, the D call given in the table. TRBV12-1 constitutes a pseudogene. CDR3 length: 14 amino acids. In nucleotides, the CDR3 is TGTGCCAAAGATACAGGGCCAGAAGGTGAAAAACTGTTTTTT. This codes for CAKDTGPEGEKLFF.

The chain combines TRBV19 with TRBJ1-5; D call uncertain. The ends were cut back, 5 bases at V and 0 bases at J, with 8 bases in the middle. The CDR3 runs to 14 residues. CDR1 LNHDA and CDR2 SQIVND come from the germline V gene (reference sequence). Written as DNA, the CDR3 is TGTGCCAGTAGTGGGCGTTATAGCAATCAGCCCCAGCATTTT. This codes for CASSGRYSNQPQHF. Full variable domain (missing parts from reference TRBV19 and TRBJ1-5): DGGITQSPKYLFRKEGQNVTLSCEQNLNHDAMYWYRQDPGQGLRLIYYSQIVNDFQKGDIAEGYSVSREKKESFPLTVTSAQKNPTAFYLCASSGRYSNQPQHFGDGTRLSIL.

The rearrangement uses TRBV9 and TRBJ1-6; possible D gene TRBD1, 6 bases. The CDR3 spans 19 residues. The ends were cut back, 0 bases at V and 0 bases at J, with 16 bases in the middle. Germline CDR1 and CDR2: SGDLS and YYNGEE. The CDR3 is CASSVGGQPLNSYNSPLHF. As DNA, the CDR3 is TGTGCCAGCAGCGTAGGGGGACAACCTTTAAACTCCTATAATTCACCCCTCCACTTT.

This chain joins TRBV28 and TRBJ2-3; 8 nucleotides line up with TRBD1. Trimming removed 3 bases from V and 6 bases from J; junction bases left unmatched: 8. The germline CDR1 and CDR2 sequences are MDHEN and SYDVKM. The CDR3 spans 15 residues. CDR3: CASSFSRDRTDTQYF. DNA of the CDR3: TGTGCCAGCAGTTTCTCCCGGGACAGGACCGATACGCAGTATTTT.

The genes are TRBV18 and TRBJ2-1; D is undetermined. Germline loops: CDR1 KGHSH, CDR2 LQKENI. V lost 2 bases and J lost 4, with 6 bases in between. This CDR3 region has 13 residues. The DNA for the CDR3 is TGTGCCAGCTCACCAGTCAGATACAATGAGCAGTTCTTC. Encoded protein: CASSPVRYNEQFF.

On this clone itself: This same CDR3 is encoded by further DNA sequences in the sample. In DNA form, the CDR3 reads TGCAGCGTTGATCCTCAGGAGGGGACGGGTACGCAGTATTTT. Residues: CSVDPQEGTGTQYF. The rearrangement uses TRBV29-1 and TRBJ2-3; tentative D call: TRBD2 (6 bases). This CDR3 is built from 14 residues. Germline-derived CDR1 and CDR2 are SQVTM and ANQGSEA. Trimming removed 3 bases at V and 8 bases at J, with 18 bases between.

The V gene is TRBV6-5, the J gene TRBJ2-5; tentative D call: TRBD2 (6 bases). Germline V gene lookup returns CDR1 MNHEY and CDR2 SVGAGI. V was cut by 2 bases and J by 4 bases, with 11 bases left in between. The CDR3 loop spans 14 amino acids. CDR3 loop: CASSYRGGGETQYF. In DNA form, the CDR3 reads TGTGCCAGCAGTTACAGGGGAGGAGGAGAGACCCAGTACTTC.

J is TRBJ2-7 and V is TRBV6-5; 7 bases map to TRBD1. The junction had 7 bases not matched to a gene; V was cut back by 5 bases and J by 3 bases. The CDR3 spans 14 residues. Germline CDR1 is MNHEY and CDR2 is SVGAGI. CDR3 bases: TGTGCCAGCAGTCTCCGGGACAGTCACTACGAGCAGTACTTC. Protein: CASSLRDSHYEQYF.

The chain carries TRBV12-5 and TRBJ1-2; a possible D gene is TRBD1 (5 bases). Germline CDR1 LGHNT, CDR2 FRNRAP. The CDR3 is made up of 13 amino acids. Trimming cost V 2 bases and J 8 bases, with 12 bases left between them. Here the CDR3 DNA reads TGTGCTAGTGGTTTGTCCTCGGGGGTCGGCTACACCTTC. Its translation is CASGLSSGVGYTF.

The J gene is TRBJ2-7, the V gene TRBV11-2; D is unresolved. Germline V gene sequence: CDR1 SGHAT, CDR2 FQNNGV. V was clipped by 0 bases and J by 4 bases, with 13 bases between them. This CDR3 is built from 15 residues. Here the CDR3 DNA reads TGTGCCAGCAGCTTAGATAGCCCGGTTGAATACGAGCAGTACTTC. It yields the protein CASSLDSPVEYEQYF.

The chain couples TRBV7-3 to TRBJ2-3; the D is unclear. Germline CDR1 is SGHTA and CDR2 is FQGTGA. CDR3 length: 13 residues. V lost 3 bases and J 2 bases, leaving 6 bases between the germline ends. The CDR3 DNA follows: TGTGCCAGCAGCTTTCCTAACACAGATACGCAGTATTTT. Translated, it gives CASSFPNTDTQYF.

CDR3 loop: CASSLVAGQGITTNEKLFF. The CDR3 coding sequence is TGTGCCAGCAGCTTGGTAGCGGGACAGGGAATTACAACTAATGAAAAACTGTTTTTT. This sequence joins TRBV5-8 and TRBJ1-4, with 9 bases that match TRBD1. Germline V gives CDR1 SGHTS, CDR2 YDEGEE. CDR3 length: 19 residues. Trimming at V came to 0 bases and at J to 0 bases, leaving 9 bases not matched to a gene. The whole variable domain, filled in from reference TRBV5-8 and TRBJ1-4, reads EAGVTQSPTHLIKTRGQQATLRCSPISGHTSVYWYQQALGLGLQFLLWYDEGEERNRGNFPPRFSGRQFPNYSSELNVNALELEDSALYLCASSLVAGQGITTNEKLFFGSGTQLSVL.

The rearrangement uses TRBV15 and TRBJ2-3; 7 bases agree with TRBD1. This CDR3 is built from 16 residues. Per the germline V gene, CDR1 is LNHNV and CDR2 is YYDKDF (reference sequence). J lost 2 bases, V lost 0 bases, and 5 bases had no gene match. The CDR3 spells CATSRDGRGNTDTQYF. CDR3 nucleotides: TGTGCCACCAGCAGAGACGGCAGGGGGAACACAGATACGCAGTATTTT.

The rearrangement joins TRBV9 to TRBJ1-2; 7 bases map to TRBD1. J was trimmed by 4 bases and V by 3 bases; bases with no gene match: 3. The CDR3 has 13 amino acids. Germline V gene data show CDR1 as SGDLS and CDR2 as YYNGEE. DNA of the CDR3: TGTGCCAGCAGCGCCGCAGGGGGCTATGGCTACACCTTC. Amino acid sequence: CASSAAGGYGYTF.

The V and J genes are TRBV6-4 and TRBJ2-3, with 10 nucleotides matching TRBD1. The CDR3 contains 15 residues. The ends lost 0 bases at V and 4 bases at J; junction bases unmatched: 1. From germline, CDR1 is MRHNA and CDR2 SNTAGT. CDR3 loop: CASSDSTGGADTQYF. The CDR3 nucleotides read TGTGCCAGCAGTGACTCGACAGGGGGCGCAGATACGCAGTATTTT.